Included here is one TCR beta chain sequence, with context. What it binds is unknown. This entry comes from a study of T cell responses to AZD1222 COVID-19 vaccine. Study outcomes and limitations: Only 6 or 7 AZD1222 recipients tested seropositive at baseline.

Method: immunoSEQ multiplex PCR; TCRdb's copy keeps in-frame clones and lacks some. Here the sample spans about 100,000 clones, around nine tenths being singletons. The V gene lost 3 bases and the J gene lost 0 bases, with 12 bases spanning the gap. CDR1 is KGHSH and CDR2 is LQKENI in the germline V gene. The CDR3 runs to 15 residues. The chain combines TRBV18 with TRBJ2-7; D perhaps matches TRBD1 (6 bases). This sequence was found in an adult in good health. Sequencing used peripheral blood, obtained on day 0 of AZD1222 vaccination. CDR3 protein: CASSPGASGSYEQYF. CDR3 coding DNA: TGTGCCAGCTCACCGGGGGCCTCGGGCTCCTACGAGCAGTACTTC.